This T cell receptor (beta chain) emerged from a study of T cells after yellow fever vaccination. Regarding this clonotype: Its antigen is unknown.

Study observations and caveats: Contaminants from the bulk population, in the form of abundant clonotypes, could be found in FACS-sorted repertoires. After the booster, about 95% of CD4 and approximately 87% of CD8 primary-response clones were re-detected. The appearance of a small share of clonotypes in both CD4 and CD8 compartments was observed.

By 5'RACE template switching, TCR cDNA was produced, with a universal primer site and UMIs added in the process. TCRdb fed the 5' RACE reads into MiXCR, producing one record per CDR3 protein. The repertoire holds 200,000 to 300,000 distinct CDR3 sequences, with over 10% as singletons. Germline V gene sequence: CDR1 KGHSH, CDR2 LQKENI. Trimming pared 3 bases from V and 4 bases from J, leaving 14 bases between. CDR3 size: 15 residues. Source: CD4+ T cells sorted from PBMCs, taken 45 days after the yellow fever booster vaccination. The TCR sequence derives from a man between 25 and 39 years old who received the YFV17D yellow fever vaccine. This chain connects TRBV18 to TRBJ2-3; perhaps TRBD1 as D (6 bases). CDR3 loop: CASSPVTGGADTQYF. DNA for the CDR3: TGTGCCAGCTCACCTGTGACAGGAGGCGCAGATACGCAGTATTTT.